Shown below are 9 T cell receptor beta chains from a single sample sequenced in a study of cytomegalovirus exposure and HLA in healthy donors. PCR used 60 Vbeta primers and 13 Jbeta primers. The assay was immunoSEQ multiplex PCR, and TCRdb's table has in-frame clones only and misses some. Of about 160,000 clones listed, about 80% are singletons. Sequences were obtained from PBMCs. The source is a man over 45 in good health and CMV-seropositive.

The chain couples TRBV27 to TRBJ2-3; 7 nucleotides align to TRBD2. Germline loops: CDR1 MNHEY, CDR2 SMNVEV (reference sequence). The CDR3 consists of 16 residues. Trimming removed 6 bases from V and 2 bases from J; junction bases left unmatched: 11. The CDR3 DNA sequence: TGTGCCAGCAGCCGGCGGTCCGGGACTAACACAGATACGCAGTATTTT. This gives the protein CASSRRSGTNTDTQYF.

V is TRBV2 and J is TRBJ2-5; D perhaps matches TRBD1 (6 bases). This CDR3 is 13 amino acids long. Trimming removed 8 bases at V and 11 bases at J, with 21 bases between. Per germline, CDR1 SNHLY and CDR2 FYNNEI. The CDR3 reads CASFLDRSREQYF. The CDR3 nucleotides are TGTGCCAGCTTTTTGGACAGATCGAGAGAGCAGTACTTC.

The J gene is TRBJ1-2, the V gene TRBV2; the match to TRBD1 covers 8 bases. This CDR3 is built from 14 residues. Losses at the gene ends were 6 bases for V and 0 bases for J; bases not matched to a gene: 3. Per the germline V gene, CDR1 is SNHLY and CDR2 is FYNNEI. The CDR3 region has the DNA TGTGCCAGCAGCAGGACAGGGACTAACTATGGCTACACCTTC. It encodes CASSRTGTNYGYTF.

The CDR3 DNA follows: TGTGCCAGCAGCCAAGATTGGGGAGGCTCTGGAAACACCATATATTTT. Translation gives CASSQDWGGSGNTIYF. This chain links TRBV4-2 with TRBJ1-3; D call uncertain. Trimming removed 0 bases at V and 0 bases at J, with 9 bases between. The CDR3 has 16 residues. CDR1 LGHNA and CDR2 YNFKEQ come from the germline V gene.

The chain carries TRBV11-3 and TRBJ2-5; D uncertain. V lost 8 bases and J 2 bases, leaving 18 bases between the germline ends. Germline V gene data show CDR1 as SGHNT and CDR2 as YENEEA. CDR3 size: 15 residues. In nucleotides, the CDR3 is TGTGCCAGCTCACGAAGCCCTATCGGTCAAGAGACCCAGTACTTC. Residues: CASSRSPIGQETQYF. The complete variable domain, with remaining parts taken from reference TRBV11-3 and TRBJ2-5, reads EAGVVQSPRYKIIEKKQPVAFWCNPISGHNTLYWYLQNLGQGPELLIRYENEEAVDDSQLPKDRFSAERLKGVDSTLKIQPAELGDSAVYLCASSRSPIGQETQYFGPGTRLLVL.

The rearrangement joins TRBV29-1 to TRBJ2-1; 14 bases match TRBD2. The CDR3 length is 16 residues. The J segment lost 0 bases and the V segment lost 4 bases, leaving 2 bases of the junction unmatched. Germline V gives CDR1 SQVTM, CDR2 ANQGSEA. This chain's CDR3 is CSVVGTSGGSYNEQFF. The CDR3 region has the DNA TGCAGCGTTGTAGGGACTAGCGGGGGCTCCTACAATGAGCAGTTCTTC.

This chain uses TRBV5-6 with TRBJ2-1, with 7 bases matching TRBD2. CDR1 is SGHDT and CDR2 is YYEEEE in the germline V gene. Germline trimming cut 7 bases from V and 5 bases from J; bases unmatched to any gene: 6. This CDR3 is built from 13 residues. This CDR3 reads CASGRGGHNEQFF. The CDR3 coding sequence is TGTGCCAGCGGCCGGGGAGGGCACAATGAGCAGTTCTTC.

The V and J genes are TRBV11-2 and TRBJ2-1; tentative D call: TRBD2 (6 bases). Germline V gene sequence: CDR1 SGHAT, CDR2 FQNNGV. The CDR3 covers 14 residues. V was cut by 3 bases and J by 7 bases, with 13 bases left in between. CDR3 coding DNA: TGTGCCAGCAGCTTCCGACTAGAAGGTAATGAGCAGTTCTTC. This translates into CASSFRLEGNEQFF.

The genes are TRBV29-1 and TRBJ1-4, with 8 bases aligning to TRBD1. Trimming removed 7 bases from V and 6 bases from J; junction bases left unmatched: 7. CDR3 length: 13 amino acids. From germline, CDR1 is SQVTM and CDR2 ANQGSEA. In nucleotides, the CDR3 is TGCAGCGCTATTCAGGGGGCAGATGAAAAACTGTTTTTT. Its translation: CSAIQGADEKLFF.